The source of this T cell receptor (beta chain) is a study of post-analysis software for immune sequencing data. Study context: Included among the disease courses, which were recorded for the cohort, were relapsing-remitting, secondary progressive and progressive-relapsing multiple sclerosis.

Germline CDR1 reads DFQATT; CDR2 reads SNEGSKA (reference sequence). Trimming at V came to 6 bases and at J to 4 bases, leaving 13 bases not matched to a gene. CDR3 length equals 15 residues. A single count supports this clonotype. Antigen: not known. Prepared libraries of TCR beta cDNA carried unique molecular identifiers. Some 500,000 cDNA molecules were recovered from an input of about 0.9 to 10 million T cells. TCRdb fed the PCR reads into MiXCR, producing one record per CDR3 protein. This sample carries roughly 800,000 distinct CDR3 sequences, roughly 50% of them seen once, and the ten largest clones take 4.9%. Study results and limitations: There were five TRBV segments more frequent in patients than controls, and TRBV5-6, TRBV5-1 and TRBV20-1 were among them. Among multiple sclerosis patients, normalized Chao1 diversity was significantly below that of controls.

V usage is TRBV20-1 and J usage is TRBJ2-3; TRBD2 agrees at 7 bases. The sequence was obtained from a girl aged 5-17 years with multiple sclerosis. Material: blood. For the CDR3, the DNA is TGCAGTGCCCCCTCCCCGGCGGGAGACCCAGATACGCAGTATTTT. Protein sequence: CSAPSPAGDPDTQYF.